This entry features one T cell receptor (beta chain) sequence. Its antigen remains unidentified. These data are taken from a study of T cells expressing NK-cell markers. Study summary: Sequencing covered eight donors, seven HCMV-seropositive and one seronegative. Study-level points and caveats: HCMV specificity of expanded NKG2C+ T cell clones remained unclear.

It was by 5'RACE template switching with UMIs that TCR beta cDNA was made. TCRdb reprocessed the 5' RACE reads and keeps a single row for each CDR3 protein, giving no DNA. Across roughly 430,000 distinct CDR3 sequences, the top ten clones capture about 7.1% of the sample. This CDR3 is 15 amino acids long. Germline values: CDR1 LNHDA, CDR2 SQIVND (reference sequence). Sequencing was carried out using blood T cells: a sorted CD56 or NKG2C T cell subset, CD4+ or CD8+ T cells, or bulk PBMC T cells (not recorded which). The rearrangement joins TRBV19 to TRBJ2-5. The receptor's source is a woman aged 18 to 69 in good health. The CDR3 protein is CASSIYKGLGETQYF.